This entry lists 21 T cell receptor beta chains sequenced from one sample in a study of identical twins. TCRdb processed the 5' RACE reads anew with MiXCR; each CDR3 protein has one entry. In the table there are more than 1.5 million distinct CDR3 sequences, under 35% of which are singletons. The material sequenced was cord blood. All receptors come from a newborn girl in good health.

The rearrangement joins TRBV12-3 or TRBV12-4 to TRBJ2-1; 9 nucleotides line up with TRBD2. V shed 2 bases and J 6 bases; nucleotides not matched to a gene: 11. The CDR3 loop spans 17 amino acids. CDR3 nucleotide sequence: TGTGCCAGCAGTTTATGGAGCGGGGGGACCTCTTTCAATGAGCAGTTCTTC. Its translation is CASSLWSGGTSFNEQFF.

J is TRBJ1-1 and V is TRBV12-3 or TRBV12-4, with TRBD1 as a possible D gene (5 bases). With 1 base removed from V and 9 bases from J, the gap between germline ends came to 15 bases. The CDR3 extends over 14 amino acids. The CDR3 region is CASSLGDRRTQAFF. DNA of the CDR3: TGTGCCAGCAGTTTAGGGGACCGACGGACACAAGCTTTCTTT.

The chain links TRBV20-1 to TRBJ2-7; D not certain. Trimming took off 2 bases at V and 0 bases at J, with 8 bases between the two ends. This CDR3 is 13 amino acids long. CDR1 and CDR2 from the germline V gene are DFQATT and SNEGSKA (reference sequence). This CDR3 is CSARNTVSYEQYF. For the CDR3, the DNA is TGCAGTGCTAGAAATACCGTCTCCTACGAGCAGTACTTC.

This clonotype has only a few counts. The CDR3 loop reads CASSQWGLAGGLYEQYF. CDR3 nucleotides: TGTGCCAGCAGCCAATGGGGGCTAGCGGGAGGGCTGTACGAGCAGTACTTC. The chain employs TRBV4-2 and TRBJ2-7, with 12 bases aligning to TRBD2. The CDR3 consists of 17 residues. Per germline, CDR1 LGHNA and CDR2 YNFKEQ. The junction had 9 bases not matched to a gene; V was cut back by 2 bases and J by 4 bases.

This clonotype was seen a handful of times. The chain links TRBV10-3 to TRBJ2-3; D gene uncertain. V was trimmed by 3 bases and J by 5 bases, leaving 12 bases between them. The CDR3 spans 14 residues. CDR1 is ENHRY, CDR2 SYGVKD, per germline. CDR3 protein: CAISDAMSVDTQYF. The CDR3, as DNA: TGTGCCATCAGTGATGCGATGTCGGTAGATACGCAGTATTTT.

J is TRBJ1-6 and V is TRBV25-1, with 9 positions matching TRBD1. V shed 6 bases, J shed 10 bases, and the junction held 10 bases outside the gene matches. The germline CDR1 and CDR2 sequences are MGHDK and SYGVNS. This CDR3 has 15 residues. CDR3 nucleotide sequence: TGTGCCAGCAGCGAAACCGGGACAGGGCGGTCACCCCTCCACTTT. Amino acids: CASSETGTGRSPLHF.

CDR3 nucleotides: TGTGCCAGCAGTCCCCGGGGTAGCGGGAGTTTTGAGACCCAGTTCTTC. Encoded protein: CASSPRGSGSFETQFF. The chain joins TRBV27 to TRBJ2-1, with 9 bases aligning to TRBD2. The CDR3 extends over 16 amino acids. Germline V gene sequence: CDR1 MNHEY, CDR2 SMNVEV (reference sequence). V shed 5 bases and J 13 bases; nucleotides not matched to a gene: 18.

The chain employs TRBV10-3 and TRBJ2-3; D gene unclear. This CDR3 comprises 13 residues. Trimming took off 7 bases at V and 4 bases at J, with 12 bases between the two ends. CDR1 is ENHRY and CDR2 is SYGVKD in the germline V gene. CDR3 loop: CAIKPAAADTQYF. CDR3 nucleotides: TGTGCCATCAAGCCCGCCGCGGCAGATACGCAGTATTTT.

This clonotype has more than one count but fewer than ten. This sequence joins TRBV20-1 and TRBJ1-2, with D possibly matching TRBD1 (5 bases). The CDR3 runs to 13 residues. Trimming left V 1 base short and J 4 bases short, with 10 bases between. CDR1 DFQATT and CDR2 SNEGSKA come from the germline V gene (reference sequence). CDR3 sequence: CSARVGTSYGYTF. The CDR3 region has the DNA TGCAGTGCTAGAGTTGGGACGAGCTATGGCTACACCTTC.

V and J are TRBV7-9 and TRBJ2-6; D is unresolved. The CDR3 has 16 amino acids. The V and J ends lost 8 bases and 1 base respectively, with 15 bases between them. Germline V gene data show CDR1 as SEHNR and CDR2 as FQNEAQ (reference sequence). DNA of the CDR3: TGTGCCAGCCCCCTAGAAAAGGGTTCTGGGGCCAACGTCCTGACTTTC. As protein: CASPLEKGSGANVLTF. Looking up the rest from reference TRBV7-9 and TRBJ2-6 gives the full variable domain: DTGVSQNPRHKITKRGQNVTFRCDPISEHNRLYWYRQTLGQGPEFLTYFQNEAQLEKSRLLSDRFSAERPKGSFSTLEIQRTEQGDSAMYLCASPLEKGSGANVLTFGAGSRLTVL.

The V gene is TRBV15, the J gene TRBJ2-1, with TRBD2 matching 8 bases. Near its end, the DNA agrees better with TRBJ2-7, so the J call may be wrong. This CDR3 has 14 residues. CDR1 and CDR2 (germline): LNHNV, YYDKDF (reference sequence). The CDR3 DNA reads as TGTGCCACCAGCAGGGGACTAGGCAACAATGAGCAGTACTTC. Its translation: CATSRGLGNNEQYF.

In its sample, this clonotype was seen a few times. As DNA, the CDR3 is TGTGCCAGCAGCCCTCCGACGGGCACCCAGTACTTC. It codes for CASSPPTGTQYF. This sequence joins TRBV4-2 and TRBJ2-5; no firm D call. The CDR3 contains 12 residues. The ends were cut back, 4 bases at V and 8 bases at J, with 11 bases in the middle. The germline CDR1 and CDR2 sequences are LGHNA and YNFKEQ.

This clonotype appeared many times. V gene TRBV5-1 combines with J gene TRBJ2-1, with 7 bases identical to TRBD2. In germline, CDR1 is SGHRS, CDR2 YFSETQ. CDR3 length: 12 amino acids. With V trimmed by 4 bases and J by 7 bases, 2 bases remained unmatched. This CDR3 reads CASSGGVNEQFF. In DNA form, the CDR3 reads TGCGCCAGCAGCGGGGGGGTGAATGAGCAGTTCTTC.

The chain joins TRBV5-1 to TRBJ1-1; D remains unclear. The CDR3 has 16 amino acids. Trimming pared 3 bases from V and 7 bases from J, leaving 22 bases between. Per germline, CDR1 SGHRS and CDR2 YFSETQ. The CDR3 reads CASSSAPNDGSLEAFF. In DNA, the CDR3 is TGCGCCAGCAGCTCGGCCCCAAACGACGGGTCCCTTGAAGCTTTCTTT.

This clonotype was counted a few times. This CDR3 is CAIGQLNTEAFF. Here the CDR3 DNA reads TGTGCCATCGGACAGCTTAACACTGAAGCTTTCTTT. The rearrangement joins TRBV6-5 to TRBJ1-1; D is perhaps TRBD1 (6 bases). This CDR3 has 12 amino acids. Germline CDR1 is MNHEY and CDR2 is SVGAGI. V was cut by 10 bases and J by 2 bases, with 11 bases left in between.

This clonotype came up many times. This chain joins TRBV6-6 and TRBJ1-2; 9 bases align to TRBD1. Germline-derived CDR1 and CDR2 are MNHNY and SVGAGI (reference sequence). The V segment lost 0 bases and the J segment 4 bases; nucleotides outside the gene matches: 3. The CDR3 covers 15 residues. CDR3 DNA: TGTGCCAGCAGTTACTCGGACAGGGGCGGCTATGGCTACACCTTC. Protein: CASSYSDRGGYGYTF.

The rearrangement joins TRBV18 to TRBJ2-5; the match to TRBD1 covers 10 bases. The end of the DNA aligns better with TRBJ2-7, so the J call may be wrong. This CDR3 contains 17 residues. Germline-derived CDR1 and CDR2 are KGHSH and LQKENI. CDR3 protein: CASSPRSPGQGAYEQYF. CDR3 nucleotide sequence: TGTGCCAGCTCACCACGAAGCCCCGGACAGGGGGCCTACGAGCAGTACTTC.

This chain joins TRBV4-1 and TRBJ1-2, with unresolved D. This CDR3 comprises 16 residues. Deletions cut 1 base from V and 3 bases from J, with 15 bases between. Germline CDR1 and CDR2: MGHRA and YSYEKL. The CDR3 DNA is TGCGCCAGCAGCCAAGTGGCCTCCCGGAGGTACTATGGCTACACCTTC. It yields the protein CASSQVASRRYYGYTF.

This clonotype was seen only a few times. The chain links TRBV6-1 to TRBJ2-7; D is ambiguous. The CDR3 totals 15 residues. Trimming pared 6 bases from V and 5 bases from J, leaving 20 bases between. CDR1 MNHNS and CDR2 SASEGT come from the germline V gene. Written as DNA, the CDR3 is TGTGCCAGCAGAAGAAACATCAAACAACGCGACGAGCAGTACTTC. Translated: CASRRNIKQRDEQYF.

Concerning this clonotype itself: A much more abundant neighbour one base away suggests this may be a read error. The chain couples TRBV11-2 to TRBJ2-1; D unclear. The DNA matches TRBJ2-7 better at its end, which makes the J call doubtful. The CDR3 spans 15 residues. Germline V CDR1 and CDR2: SGHAT, FQNNGV. The CDR3 loop is CASSSTLKSYNEQYF. The CDR3, as DNA: TGTGCCAGCAGCTCCACACTTAAATCCTACAATGAGCAGTACTTC.

This clonotype turned up a few times. The chain is built from TRBV20-1 and TRBJ1-1, with D possibly matching TRBD1 (6 bases). The germline V and J ends were trimmed by 4 bases and 4 bases, with 25 bases remaining between them. This CDR3 is 17 amino acids long. The germline CDR1 and CDR2 sequences are DFQATT and SNEGSKA (reference sequence). Here the CDR3 reads CSATPRGGHHGSTEAFF. CDR3 bases: TGCAGTGCTACACCCAGGGGCGGCCATCATGGTAGCACTGAAGCTTTCTTT.